This entry is about one TCR beta chain. These data are taken from a study of blood T cell repertoires in COVID-19. Whole-study context: COVID-19 samples collected from the United States, Italy and Spain covered acute and convalescent phases. T cells, B-cell-depleted T cells, or PBMCs supplied cDNA or gDNA.

Per the original methods: Reference gene primer amplification in the assay estimated nucleated cell counts. The protocol was immunoSEQ multiplex PCR, while the TCRdb copy is restricted to in-frame clones and leaves out a portion. The V and J calls and clone size were taken over from that table, and D and trimming were inferred from the DNA. The sample carries fewer than 20,000 clones, around 85% recorded once. The CDR3 is 17 amino acids. The germline CDR1 and CDR2 sequences are LGHNA and YSLEER. V gave up 3 bases and J gave up 6 bases; unmatched junction bases: 12. V and J are TRBV4-3 and TRBJ2-2, with 8 bases that match TRBD2. Sequencing was performed on peripheral blood. This TCR derives from a man aged 35-49 years with active or convalescent COVID-19. The CDR3 sequence: CASSQSPPGTRPGELFF. CDR3 sequence (DNA): TGCGCCAGCAGCCAGTCCCCTCCGGGGACTAGACCCGGGGAGCTGTTTTTT.